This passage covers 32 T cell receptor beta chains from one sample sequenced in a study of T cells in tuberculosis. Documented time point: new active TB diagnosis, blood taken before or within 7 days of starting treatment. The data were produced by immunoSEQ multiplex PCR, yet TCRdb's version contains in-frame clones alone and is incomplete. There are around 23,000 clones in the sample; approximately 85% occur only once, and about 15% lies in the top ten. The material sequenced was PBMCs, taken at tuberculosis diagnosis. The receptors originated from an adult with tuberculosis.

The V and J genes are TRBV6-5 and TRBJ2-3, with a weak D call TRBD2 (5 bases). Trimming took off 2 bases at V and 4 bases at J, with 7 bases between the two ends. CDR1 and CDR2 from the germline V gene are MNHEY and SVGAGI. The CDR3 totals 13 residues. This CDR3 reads CASSYLGADTQYF. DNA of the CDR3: TGTGCCAGCAGTTACCTCGGGGCAGATACGCAGTATTTT.

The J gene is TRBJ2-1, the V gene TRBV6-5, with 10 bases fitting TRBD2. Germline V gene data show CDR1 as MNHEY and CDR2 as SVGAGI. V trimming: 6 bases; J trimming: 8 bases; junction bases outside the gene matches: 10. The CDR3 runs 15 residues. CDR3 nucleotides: TGTGCCAGCAGAACCGCGGGACTAGCGATCCATGAGCAGTTCTTC. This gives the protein CASRTAGLAIHEQFF.

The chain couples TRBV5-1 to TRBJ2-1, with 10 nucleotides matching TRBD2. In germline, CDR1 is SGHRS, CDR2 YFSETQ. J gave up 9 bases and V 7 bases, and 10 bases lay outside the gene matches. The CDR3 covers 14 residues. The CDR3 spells CASQREGLNSEQFF. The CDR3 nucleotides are TGCGCCAGCCAGCGGGAGGGCCTGAATAGTGAGCAGTTCTTC. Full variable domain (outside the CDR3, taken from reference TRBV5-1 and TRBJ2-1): KAGVTQTPRYLIKTRGQQVTLSCSPISGHRSVSWYQQTPGQGLQFLFEYFSETQRNKGNFPGRFSGRQFSNSRSEMNVSTLELGDSALYLCASQREGLNSEQFFGPGTRLTVL.

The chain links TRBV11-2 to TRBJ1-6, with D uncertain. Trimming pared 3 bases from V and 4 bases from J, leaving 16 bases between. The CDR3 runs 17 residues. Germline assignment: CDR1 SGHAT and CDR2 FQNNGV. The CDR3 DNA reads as TGTGCCAGCAGCTTCACCCCCCCTGTAACTTATAATTCACCCCTCCACTTT. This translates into CASSFTPPVTYNSPLHF.

The CDR3 spells CASSQSPLGREGGRLTGELFF. The CDR3 DNA reads TGCGCCAGCAGCCAAAGTCCCCTCGGTCGGGAAGGGGGCCGCCTAACCGGGGAGCTGTTTTTT. The gene calls are TRBV4-1 and TRBJ2-2; 7 bases are a match to TRBD1. CDR3 length equals 21 residues. Trimming removed 2 bases from V and 5 bases from J; junction bases left unmatched: 23. Germline-derived CDR1 and CDR2 are MGHRA and YSYEKL.

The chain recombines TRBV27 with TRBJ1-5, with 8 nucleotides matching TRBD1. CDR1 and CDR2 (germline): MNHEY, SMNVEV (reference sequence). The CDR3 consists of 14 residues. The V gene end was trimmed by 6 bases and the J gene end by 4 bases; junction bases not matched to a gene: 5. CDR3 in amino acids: CASRNRGGNQPQHF. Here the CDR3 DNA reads TGTGCCAGCAGGAACAGGGGGGGGAATCAGCCCCAGCATTTT.

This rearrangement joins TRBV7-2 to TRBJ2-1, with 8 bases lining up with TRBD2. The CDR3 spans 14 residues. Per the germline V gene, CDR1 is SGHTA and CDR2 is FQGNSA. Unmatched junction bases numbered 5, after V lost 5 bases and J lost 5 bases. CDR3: CASSVGLGNNEQFF. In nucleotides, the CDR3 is TGTGCCAGCAGCGTGGGACTAGGAAACAATGAGCAGTTCTTC.

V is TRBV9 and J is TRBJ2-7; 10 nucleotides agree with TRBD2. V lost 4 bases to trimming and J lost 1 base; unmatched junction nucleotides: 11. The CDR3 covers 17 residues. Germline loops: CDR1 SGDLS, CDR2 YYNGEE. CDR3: CASSQSGLAANSYEQYF. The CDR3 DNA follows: TGTGCCAGCAGCCAATCCGGACTAGCGGCCAATTCCTACGAGCAGTACTTC.

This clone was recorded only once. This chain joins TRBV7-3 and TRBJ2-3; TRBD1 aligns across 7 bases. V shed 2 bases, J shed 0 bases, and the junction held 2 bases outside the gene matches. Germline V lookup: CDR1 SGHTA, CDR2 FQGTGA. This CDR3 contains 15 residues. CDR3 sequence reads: CASSLQQGSTDTQYF. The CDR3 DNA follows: TGTGCCAGCAGCTTACAACAGGGGAGCACAGATACGCAGTATTTT. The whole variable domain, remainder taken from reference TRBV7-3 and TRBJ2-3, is GAGVSQTPSNKVTEKGKYVELRCDPISGHTALYWYRQSLGQGPEFLIYFQGTGAADDSGLPNDRFFAVRPEGSVSTLKIQRTERGDSAVYLCASSLQQGSTDTQYFGPGTRLTVL.

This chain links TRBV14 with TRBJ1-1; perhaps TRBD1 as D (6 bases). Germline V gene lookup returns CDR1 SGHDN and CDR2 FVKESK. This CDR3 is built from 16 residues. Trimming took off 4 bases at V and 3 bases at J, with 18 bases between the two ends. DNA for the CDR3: TGTGCCAGCAGCCTCACGGGGGGGTGGGGGCACACTGAAGCTTTCTTT. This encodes CASSLTGGWGHTEAFF.

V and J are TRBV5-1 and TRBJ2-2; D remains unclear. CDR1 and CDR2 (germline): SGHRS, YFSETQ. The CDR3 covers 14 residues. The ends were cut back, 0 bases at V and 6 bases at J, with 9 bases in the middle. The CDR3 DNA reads TGCGCCAGCAGCTTGGATCCTTCGTCCGGGGAGCTGTTTTTT. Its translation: CASSLDPSSGELFF.

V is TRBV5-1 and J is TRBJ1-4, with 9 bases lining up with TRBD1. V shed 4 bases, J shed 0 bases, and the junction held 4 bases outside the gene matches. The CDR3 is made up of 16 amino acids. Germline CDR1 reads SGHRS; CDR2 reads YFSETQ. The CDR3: CASSRTGVTTNEKLFF. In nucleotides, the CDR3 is TGCGCCAGCAGCCGGACAGGGGTGACAACTAATGAAAAACTGTTTTTT.

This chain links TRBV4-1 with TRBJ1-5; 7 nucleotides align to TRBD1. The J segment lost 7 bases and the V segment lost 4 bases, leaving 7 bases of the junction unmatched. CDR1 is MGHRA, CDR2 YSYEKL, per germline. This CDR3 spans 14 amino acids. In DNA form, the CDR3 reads TGCGCCAGCAGCCTAGACAGGGTGAGGCAGCCCCAGCATTTT. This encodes CASSLDRVRQPQHF.

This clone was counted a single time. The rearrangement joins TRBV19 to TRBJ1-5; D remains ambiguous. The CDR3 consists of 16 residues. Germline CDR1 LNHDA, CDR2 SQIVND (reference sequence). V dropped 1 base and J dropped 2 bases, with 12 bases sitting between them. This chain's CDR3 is CASSIVPGLGNQPQHF. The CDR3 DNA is TGTGCCAGTAGTATAGTCCCGGGTTTGGGCAATCAGCCCCAGCATTTT.

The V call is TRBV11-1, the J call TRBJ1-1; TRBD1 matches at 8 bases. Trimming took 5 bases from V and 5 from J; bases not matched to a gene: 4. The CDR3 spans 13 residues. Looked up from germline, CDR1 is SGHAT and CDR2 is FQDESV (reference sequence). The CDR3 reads CASSPRTGTEAFF. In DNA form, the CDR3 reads TGTGCCAGCAGCCCAAGGACAGGGACTGAAGCTTTCTTT.

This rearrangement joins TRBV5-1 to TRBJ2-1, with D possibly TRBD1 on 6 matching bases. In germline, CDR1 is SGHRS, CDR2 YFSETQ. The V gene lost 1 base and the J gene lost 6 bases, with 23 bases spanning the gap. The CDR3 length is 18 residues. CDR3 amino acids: CASSLYLGSGEHINEQFF. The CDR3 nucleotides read TGCGCCAGCAGCTTGTATCTGGGATCAGGGGAACATATCAATGAGCAGTTCTTC.

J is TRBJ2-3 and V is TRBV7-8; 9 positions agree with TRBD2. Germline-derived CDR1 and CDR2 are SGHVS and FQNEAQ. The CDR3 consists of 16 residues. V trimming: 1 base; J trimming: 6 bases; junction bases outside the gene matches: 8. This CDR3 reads CASSLGQAGGGDTQYF. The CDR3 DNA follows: TGTGCCAGCAGCTTAGGCCAAGCGGGGGGCGGGGATACGCAGTATTTT.

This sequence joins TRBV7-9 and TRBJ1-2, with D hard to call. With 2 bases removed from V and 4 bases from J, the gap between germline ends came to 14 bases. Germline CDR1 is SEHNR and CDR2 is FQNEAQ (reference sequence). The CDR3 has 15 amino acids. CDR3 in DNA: TGTGCCAGCAGCTTAATCCCGTCTGGAGCCTATGGCTACACCTTC. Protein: CASSLIPSGAYGYTF.

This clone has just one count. CDR3 sequence reads: CASSEQRNTEAFF. The CDR3 DNA is TGTGCCAGTAGTGAACAGAGGAACACTGAAGCTTTCTTT. The rearrangement links TRBV19 to TRBJ1-1; D unclear. V was shortened by 5 bases and J by 1 base, with 8 bases between the two germline ends. There are 13 residues in the CDR3. The germline V gene has CDR1 LNHDA and CDR2 SQIVND (reference sequence). The full variable domain, its missing parts supplied by reference TRBV19 and TRBJ1-1, is DGGITQSPKYLFRKEGQNVTLSCEQNLNHDAMYWYRQDPGQGLRLIYYSQIVNDFQKGDIAEGYSVSREKKESFPLTVTSAQKNPTAFYLCASSEQRNTEAFFGQGTRLTVV.

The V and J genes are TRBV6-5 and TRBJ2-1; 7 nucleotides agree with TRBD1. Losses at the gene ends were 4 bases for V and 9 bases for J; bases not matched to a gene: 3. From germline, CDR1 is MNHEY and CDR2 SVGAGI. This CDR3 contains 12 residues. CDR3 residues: CASSFQGVEQFF. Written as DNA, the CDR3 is TGTGCCAGCAGTTTCCAGGGGGTTGAGCAGTTCTTC.

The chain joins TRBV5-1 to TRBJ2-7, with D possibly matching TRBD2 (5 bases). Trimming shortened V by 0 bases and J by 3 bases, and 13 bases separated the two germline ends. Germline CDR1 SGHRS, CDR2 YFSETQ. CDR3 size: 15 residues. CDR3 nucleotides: TGCGCCAGCAGCTTGGCTCCGCTAGCTGACTACGAGCAGTACTTC. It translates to CASSLAPLADYEQYF.

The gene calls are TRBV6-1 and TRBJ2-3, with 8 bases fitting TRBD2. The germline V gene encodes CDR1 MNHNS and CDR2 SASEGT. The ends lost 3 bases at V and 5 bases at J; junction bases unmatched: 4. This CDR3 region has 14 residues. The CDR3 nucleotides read TGTGCCAGCAGTGATCGACTAGCGATAGATACGCAGTATTTT. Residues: CASSDRLAIDTQYF.

CDR3 in DNA: TGTGCCAGCAGCTTGCGTTCAGGGGGCTATGGCTACACCTTC. It translates to CASSLRSGGYGYTF. V and J are TRBV5-4 and TRBJ1-2; 7 bases match TRBD1. The germline V gene encodes CDR1 SGHNT and CDR2 YYREEE (reference sequence). The CDR3 loop spans 14 amino acids. The junction had 4 bases not matched to a gene; V was cut back by 1 base and J by 4 bases.

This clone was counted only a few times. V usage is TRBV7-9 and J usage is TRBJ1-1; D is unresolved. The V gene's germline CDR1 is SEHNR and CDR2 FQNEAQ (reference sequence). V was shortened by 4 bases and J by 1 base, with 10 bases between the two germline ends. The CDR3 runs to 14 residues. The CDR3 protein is CASSSSFRNTEAFF. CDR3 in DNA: TGTGCCAGCAGCTCCTCATTTAGGAACACTGAAGCTTTCTTT.

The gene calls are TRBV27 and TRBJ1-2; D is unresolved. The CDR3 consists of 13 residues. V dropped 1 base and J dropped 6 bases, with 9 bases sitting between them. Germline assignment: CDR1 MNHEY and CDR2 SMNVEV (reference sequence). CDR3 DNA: TGTGCCAGCAGTTTATTCGGTTTCGATGGCTACACCTTC. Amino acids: CASSLFGFDGYTF.

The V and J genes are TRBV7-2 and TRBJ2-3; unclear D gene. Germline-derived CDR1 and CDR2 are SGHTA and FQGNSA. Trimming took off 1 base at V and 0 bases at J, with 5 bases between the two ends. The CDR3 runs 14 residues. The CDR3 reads CASSLGLSTDTQYF. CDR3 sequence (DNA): TGTGCCAGCAGCTTAGGACTGAGCACAGATACGCAGTATTTT.

CDR3 amino acids: CASSLAGTGGQPQHF. The CDR3 region has the DNA TGTGCCAGCAGCTTGGCTGGGACAGGGGGACAGCCCCAGCATTTT. The chain links TRBV7-6 to TRBJ1-5; 11 nucleotides line up with TRBD1. V lost 3 bases, J lost 7 bases, and 5 bases stayed unmatched. CDR1 and CDR2 from the germline V gene are SGHVS and FNYEAQ. This CDR3 spans 15 amino acids.

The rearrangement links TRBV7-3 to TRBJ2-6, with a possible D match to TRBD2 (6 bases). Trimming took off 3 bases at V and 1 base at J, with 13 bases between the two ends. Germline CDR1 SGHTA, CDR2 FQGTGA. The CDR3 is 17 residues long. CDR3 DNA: TGTGCCAGCAGCTTCGGAGGGTCGGTTTCTGGGGCCAACGTCCTGACTTTC. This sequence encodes CASSFGGSVSGANVLTF.

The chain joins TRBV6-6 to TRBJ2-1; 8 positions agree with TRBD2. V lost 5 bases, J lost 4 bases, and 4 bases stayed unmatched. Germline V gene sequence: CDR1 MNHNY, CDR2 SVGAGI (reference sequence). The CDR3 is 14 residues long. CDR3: CASSDGREYNEQFF. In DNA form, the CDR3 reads TGTGCCAGCAGTGACGGGAGGGAATACAATGAGCAGTTCTTC.

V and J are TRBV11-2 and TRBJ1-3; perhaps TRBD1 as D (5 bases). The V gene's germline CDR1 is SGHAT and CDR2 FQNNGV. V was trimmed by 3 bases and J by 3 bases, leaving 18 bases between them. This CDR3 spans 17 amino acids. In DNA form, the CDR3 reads TGTGCCAGCAGCTTGGGGCTCTCGGCAAGCCATGGAAACACCATATATTTT. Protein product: CASSLGLSASHGNTIYF.

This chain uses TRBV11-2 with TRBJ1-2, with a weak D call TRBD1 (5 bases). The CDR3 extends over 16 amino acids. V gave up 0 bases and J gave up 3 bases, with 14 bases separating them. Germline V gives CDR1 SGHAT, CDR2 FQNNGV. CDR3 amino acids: CASSLDQARVDYGYTF. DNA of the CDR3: TGTGCCAGCAGCTTAGATCAGGCCAGGGTGGACTATGGCTACACCTTC.

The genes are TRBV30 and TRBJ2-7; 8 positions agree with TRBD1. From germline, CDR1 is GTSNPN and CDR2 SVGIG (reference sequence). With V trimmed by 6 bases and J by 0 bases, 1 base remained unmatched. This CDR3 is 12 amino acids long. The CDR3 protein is CACDRGSYEQYF. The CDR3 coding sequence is TGTGCCTGCGACAGGGGCTCCTACGAGCAGTACTTC.